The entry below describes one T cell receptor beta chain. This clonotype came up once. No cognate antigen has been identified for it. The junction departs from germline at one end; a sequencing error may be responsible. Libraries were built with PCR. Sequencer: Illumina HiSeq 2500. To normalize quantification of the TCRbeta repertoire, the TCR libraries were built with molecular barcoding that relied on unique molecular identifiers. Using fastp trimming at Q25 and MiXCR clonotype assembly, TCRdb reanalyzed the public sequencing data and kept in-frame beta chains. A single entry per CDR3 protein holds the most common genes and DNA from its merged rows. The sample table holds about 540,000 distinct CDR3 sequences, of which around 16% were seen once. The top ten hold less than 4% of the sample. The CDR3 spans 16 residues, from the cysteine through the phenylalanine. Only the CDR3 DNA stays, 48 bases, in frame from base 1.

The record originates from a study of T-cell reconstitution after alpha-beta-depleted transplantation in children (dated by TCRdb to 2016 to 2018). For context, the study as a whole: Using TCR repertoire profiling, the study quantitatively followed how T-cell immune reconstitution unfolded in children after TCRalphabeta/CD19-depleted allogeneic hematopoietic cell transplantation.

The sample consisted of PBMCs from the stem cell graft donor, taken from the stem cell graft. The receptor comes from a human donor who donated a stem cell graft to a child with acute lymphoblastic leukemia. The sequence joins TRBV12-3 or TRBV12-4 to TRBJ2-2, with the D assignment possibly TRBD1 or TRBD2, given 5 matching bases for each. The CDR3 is CASSLGEGTDTGDLFF. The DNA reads TGTGCCAGCAGTTTAGGCGAGGGGACGGACACCGGGGATCTGTTTTTT.